This T cell receptor (beta chain) was profiled in a study of graft-versus-host responses after intestinal transplantation (dated by TCRdb to the early 2020s). Background for the entire study: The transplants that recipients received were multivisceral, liver-intestinal, or isolated intestinal. Every recipient was given anti-thymocyte globulin induction, followed by about 3 years of maintenance tacrolimus and steroids. After intestinal transplantation, graft-versus-host and host-versus-graft alloreactive T cell clones in the graft, circulation and bone marrow were tracked using bulk TCR-beta CDR3 sequencing. Alloreactive clones were identified by sequencing pre-transplant mixed lymphocyte reaction products and comparing these products with unstimulated pre-transplant donor and recipient T cells. A cohort of roughly 25 intestinal transplant recipients, including one retransplant, was enrolled, and a few patients lacking pretransplant specimens were excluded. A peak of at least 4% donor T cells among recipient peripheral blood mononuclear cells was the definition used for donor T cell macrochimerism. Rather than going through the commercial service, samples from a few later patients were sequenced in-house on an Illumina MiSeq and processed with MiXCR. The paper as a whole reports these results and caveats: In patients with donor T cell macrochimerism, the allografts had high GvH to HvG T cell clonal ratios. The relatively low number and heterogeneity of intestinal transplant patients limited the conclusions. GvH clones were detected in recipient bone marrow, and some appeared earlier in ileal mucosa or blood, consistent with an intestinal mucosal origin. Peak levels of circulating GvH clones were associated with declines in HvG clones early after transplant.

Regarding this clone: There are no base qualities to consult, and no much larger clone falls within one base.

The V end loses 3 bases and the J end loses 4 bases, and a stretch of 12 bases separates them. The CDR3, cysteine through phenylalanine, is 15 amino acids long. The read is trimmed to its CDR3 DNA, 45 bases read in frame from base 1. The germline V gene encodes CDR1 LNHDA and CDR2 SQIVND (reference sequence). The time point label for this specimen denotes: cells obtained before transplantation from donor or recipient. In mixed lymphocyte reactions, some 200,000 CFSE-labeled pre-transplant responders were plated with some 200,000 irradiated violet-dye-labeled stimulators and cultured for 6 days. After the mixed lymphocyte reaction, proliferating CD3+CD4+CFSE-low and CD3+CD8+CFSE-low responder cells were FACS-sorted on a BD Influx sorter. Library generation was performed with the immunoSEQ multiplex PCR assay. For most patients, genomic DNA was isolated with the Qiagen DNeasy Blood and Tissue Kit and shipped frozen to Adaptive Biotechnologies for TCR sequencing. For most patients, genomic DNA was subjected to high-throughput TCR-beta CDR3 sequencing by Adaptive Biotechnologies. In the authors' own workflow: TCR sequencing data for some 17 patients were retrieved from Adaptive's ImmunoSEQ software; three other patients were processed with MiXCR and VDJtools. To correct CD4 versus CD8 sorting errors, sequences present in both subsets at a frequency ratio below 5:1 were removed. Because the origin of CDR3 nucleotide sequences shared between donor and recipient could not be assigned, those sequences were removed. To count as alloreactive, a clone needed at least 2-fold expansion over unstimulated cells and a minimum CFSE-low frequency of 0.002% (template counts) or 0.001% (read counts). Clones were considered mappable if detected in sequenced pre-transplant spleen, lymph node, or MLR CFSE-low populations of the donor or recipient. Cumulative frequency of alloreactive clones was calculated as a percentage of all sequences weighted by copy number. TCRdb took over this immuneACCESS table, retaining in-frame rearrangements with V and J assigned. Such tables are incomplete; in checked studies, under half of the missing clones stem from an unresolved V gene, and the remainder is unexplained. Clone size and V and J calls were adopted from that table, with D and trimming inferred from the DNA. The sample has about 13,000 clones on record, roughly two fifths of them singletons. The top ten constitute around 1.1% of the sample.

The source material was alloreactive CD4+ T cells from a mixed lymphocyte reaction culture, sampled before intestinal transplant. Read against the paper, the sample's cell subset or site label means: CFSE-low proliferating T cells sorted from approximately 6-day pre-transplant mixed lymphocyte reaction (GvH or HvG direction). The TCR was taken from a human patient who received an intestinal transplant. The sequence is built from TRBV19 and TRBJ1-4; D gene: possibly TRBD1, on 6 matching bases. The CDR3 is CASSIGTTLNEKLFF. The DNA is as follows: TGTGCCAGTAGTATTGGGACAACCCTTAATGAAAAACTGTTTTTT.